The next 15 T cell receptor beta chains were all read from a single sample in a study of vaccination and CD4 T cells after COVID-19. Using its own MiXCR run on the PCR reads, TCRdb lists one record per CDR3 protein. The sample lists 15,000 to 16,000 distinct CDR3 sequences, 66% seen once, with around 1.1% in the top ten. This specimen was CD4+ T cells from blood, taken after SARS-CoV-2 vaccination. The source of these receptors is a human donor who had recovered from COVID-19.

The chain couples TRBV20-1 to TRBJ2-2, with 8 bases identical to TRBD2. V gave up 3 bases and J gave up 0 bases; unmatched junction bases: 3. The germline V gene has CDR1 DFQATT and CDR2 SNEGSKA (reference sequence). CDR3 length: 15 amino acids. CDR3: CSASNGRANTGELFF. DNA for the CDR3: TGCAGTGCTAGCAACGGGAGGGCGAACACCGGGGAGCTGTTTTTT.

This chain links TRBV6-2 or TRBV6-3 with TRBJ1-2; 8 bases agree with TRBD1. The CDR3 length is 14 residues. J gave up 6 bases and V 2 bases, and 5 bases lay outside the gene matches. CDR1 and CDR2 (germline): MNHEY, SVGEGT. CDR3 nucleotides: TGTGCCAGCAGTTACCAAATGGGACAGGATGGCTACACCTTC. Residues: CASSYQMGQDGYTF.

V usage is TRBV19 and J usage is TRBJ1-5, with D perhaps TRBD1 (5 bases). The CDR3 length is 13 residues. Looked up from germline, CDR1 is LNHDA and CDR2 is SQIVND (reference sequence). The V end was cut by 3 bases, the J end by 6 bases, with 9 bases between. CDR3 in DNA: TGTGCCAGTAGTATCGCAGGGCTTCAGCCCCAGCATTTT. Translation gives CASSIAGLQPQHF.

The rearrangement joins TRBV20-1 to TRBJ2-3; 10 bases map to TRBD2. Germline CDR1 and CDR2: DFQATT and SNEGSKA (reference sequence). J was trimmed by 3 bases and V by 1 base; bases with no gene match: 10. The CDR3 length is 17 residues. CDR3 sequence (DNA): TGCAGTGCTAGAGCCAGCGGGAGGGCCGGTGGGACAGATACGCAGTATTTT. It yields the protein CSARASGRAGGTDTQYF.

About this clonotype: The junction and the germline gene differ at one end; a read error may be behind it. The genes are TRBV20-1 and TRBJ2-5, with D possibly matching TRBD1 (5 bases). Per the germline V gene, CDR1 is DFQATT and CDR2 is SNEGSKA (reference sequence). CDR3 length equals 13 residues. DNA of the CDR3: TGCAGTGCTAGGGAGACAGCCCCAGAGTCCCAGTACTTC. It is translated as CSARETAPESQYF.

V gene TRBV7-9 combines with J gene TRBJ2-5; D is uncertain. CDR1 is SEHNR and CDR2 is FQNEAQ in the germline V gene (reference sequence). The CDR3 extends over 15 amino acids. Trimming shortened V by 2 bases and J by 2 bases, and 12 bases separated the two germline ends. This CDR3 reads CASSLPLSAQETQYF. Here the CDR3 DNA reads TGTGCCAGCAGCTTACCCCTGAGCGCACAAGAGACCCAGTACTTC.

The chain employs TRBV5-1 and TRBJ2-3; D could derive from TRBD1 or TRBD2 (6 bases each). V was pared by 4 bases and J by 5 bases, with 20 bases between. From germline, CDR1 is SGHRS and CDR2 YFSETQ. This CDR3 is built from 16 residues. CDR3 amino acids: CASSGRDNRGGDTQYF. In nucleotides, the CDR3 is TGCGCCAGCAGCGGAAGGGACAACCGGGGAGGAGATACGCAGTATTTT.

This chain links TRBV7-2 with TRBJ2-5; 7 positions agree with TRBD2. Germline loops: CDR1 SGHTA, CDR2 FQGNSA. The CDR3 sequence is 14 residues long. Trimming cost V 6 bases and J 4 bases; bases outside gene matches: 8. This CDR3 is CASRLGGSIETQYF. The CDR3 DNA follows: TGTGCCAGCAGGCTGGGCGGGAGTATAGAGACCCAGTACTTC.

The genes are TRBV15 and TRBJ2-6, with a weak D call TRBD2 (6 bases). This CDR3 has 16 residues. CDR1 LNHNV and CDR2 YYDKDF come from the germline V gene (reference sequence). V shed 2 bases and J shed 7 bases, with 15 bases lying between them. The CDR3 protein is CATSRKRSGGANVLTF. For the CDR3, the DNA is TGTGCCACCAGCAGAAAAAGATCCGGGGGTGCCAACGTCCTGACTTTC.

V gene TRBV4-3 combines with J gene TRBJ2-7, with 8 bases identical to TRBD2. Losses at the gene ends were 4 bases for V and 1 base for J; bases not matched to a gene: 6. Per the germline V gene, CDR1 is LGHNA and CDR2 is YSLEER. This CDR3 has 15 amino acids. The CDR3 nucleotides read TGCGCCAGCAGCCCATCAGCGGGAGTGTCCTACGAGCAGTACTTC. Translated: CASSPSAGVSYEQYF.

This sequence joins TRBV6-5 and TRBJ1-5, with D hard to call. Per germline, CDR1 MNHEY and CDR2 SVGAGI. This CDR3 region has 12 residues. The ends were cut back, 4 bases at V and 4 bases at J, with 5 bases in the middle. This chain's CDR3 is CASSSLNQPQHF. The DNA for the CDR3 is TGTGCCAGCAGTTCCCTTAATCAGCCCCAGCATTTT.

The CDR3 bases are TGTGCCAGCAGCTTAGTGCCGGGGCCCAGGGCACCCCTCCACTTT. Translating gives CASSLVPGPRAPLHF. The chain carries TRBV11-2 and TRBJ1-6, with TRBD1 as a possible D gene (5 bases). The CDR3 consists of 15 residues. Germline V gene sequence: CDR1 SGHAT, CDR2 FQNNGV. V shed 1 base and J shed 11 bases, with 15 bases lying between them.

In DNA, the CDR3 is TGCAGTGCTCAAAGGAGGCTGGGGAACACTGAAGCTTTCTTT. Its translation is CSAQRRLGNTEAFF. The chain links TRBV20-1 to TRBJ1-1; unclear D gene. The germline V gene has CDR1 DFQATT and CDR2 SNEGSKA (reference sequence). Trimming removed 5 bases from V and 1 base from J, with 14 bases in between. This CDR3 spans 14 amino acids.

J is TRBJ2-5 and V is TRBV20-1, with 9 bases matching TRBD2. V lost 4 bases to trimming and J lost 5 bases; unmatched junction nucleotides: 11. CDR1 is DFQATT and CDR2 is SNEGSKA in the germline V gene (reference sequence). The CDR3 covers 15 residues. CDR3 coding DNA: TGCAGTGCTAAGAGTAGGCTAGCGGGAACTGAGACCCAGTACTTC. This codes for CSAKSRLAGTETQYF.

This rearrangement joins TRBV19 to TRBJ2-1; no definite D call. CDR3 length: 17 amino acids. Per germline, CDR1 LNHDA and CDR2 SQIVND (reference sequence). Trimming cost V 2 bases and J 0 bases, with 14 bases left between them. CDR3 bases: TGTGCCAGTAGTATAACCCCCCCAGTCGGCTCCTACAATGAGCAGTTCTTC. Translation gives CASSITPPVGSYNEQFF. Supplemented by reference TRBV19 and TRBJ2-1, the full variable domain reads DGGITQSPKYLFRKEGQNVTLSCEQNLNHDAMYWYRQDPGQGLRLIYYSQIVNDFQKGDIAEGYSVSREKKESFPLTVTSAQKNPTAFYLCASSITPPVGSYNEQFFGPGTRLTVL.